The rows below give T cell receptor beta chains drawn from one sample of a study of blood T cells in healthy people across ages. TCRdb reanalysed the 5' RACE reads using MiXCR and keeps one entry per CDR3 protein. The table records about 1.4 million distinct CDR3 sequences, approximately 59% of them present only once. The material sequenced was blood. These receptors all come from a young man in good health. CDR3s include the opening cysteine and the closing phenylalanine or tryptophan. Fields, in order: V gene, J gene, CDR3 protein.

TRBV20-1	TRBJ2-3	CSARDGGGGDTQYF
TRBV6-4	TRBJ2-3	CTSSEGQATDTQYF
TRBV29-1	TRBJ2-5	CSVDTGLKETQYF
TRBV25-1	TRBJ2-5	CASSELVSGHETPYF
TRBV6-2/TRBV6-3	TRBJ2-3	CASRPSGGKSTDTQYF
TRBV11-2	TRBJ2-2	CASSLLGIATGELFF
TRBV7-2	TRBJ2-1	CASSRGLASSYNEQFF
TRBV4-1	TRBJ2-3	CASSQDGAGRERGTQYF
TRBV29-1	TRBJ2-1	CSVPRDSSYNEQFF
TRBV5-5	TRBJ2-5	CASSPTGHQETQYF
TRBV11-2	TRBJ1-1	CASSTPLGREAFF
TRBV10-1	TRBJ2-5	CARDQETQYF
TRBV6-5	TRBJ2-1	CASSPSLADVYNEQFF
TRBV6-1	TRBJ2-5	CASRPRLLASGRLEETQYF
TRBV3-1	TRBJ2-1	CASSQGPGGPYEQFF
TRBV2	TRBJ1-5	CASTFRGPSNQPQHF
TRBV27	TRBJ2-3	CASSSREGTLTDTQYF
TRBV11-2	TRBJ2-1	CASSLGSRGLNEQFF
TRBV7-8	TRBJ2-5	CASSTKTLQETQYF
TRBV12-3/TRBV12-4	TRBJ1-1	CASSLRSHRVWTEAFF
TRBV7-9	TRBJ2-7	CASSLVSLWSYEQYF
TRBV7-9	TRBJ1-2	CAGSSPGQALLFGYTF
TRBV15	TRBJ2-4	CATSRVRSENIQYF
TRBV20-1	TRBJ1-4	CSAKGTGGGEKLFF
TRBV7-8	TRBJ2-5	CASRSDRVETQYF
TRBV7-9	-	CASSPPGAPETQYF
TRBV19	TRBJ2-3	CASSILPREDYTDTQYF
TRBV25-1	TRBJ1-2	CASSAGVGDYGYTF
TRBV7-2	TRBJ2-1	CASTLSRGGAYNEQFF
TRBV20-1	TRBJ1-1	CSAVTGVTEAFF
TRBV5-1	TRBJ1-1	CASSSDSVNTEAFF
TRBV12-3/TRBV12-4	TRBJ2-3	CASRQDRGADTQYF
TRBV20-1	TRBJ1-1	CSARGDRGSEAFF
TRBV5-1	TRBJ1-2	CASSLSTGSDGYTF
TRBV7-9	TRBJ1-2	CASSVGGNSYGYTF
TRBV7-2	TRBJ2-7	CASSKDRGDYEQYF
TRBV29-1	TRBJ1-1	CSAKTGPDTEAFF
TRBV12-3/TRBV12-4	TRBJ2-7	CASSLTRPSGGRSEQYF
TRBV4-3	TRBJ1-2	CASSQDQGGAGHYGYTF
TRBV4-1	TRBJ2-1	CASSHARYNEQFF
TRBV4-1	-	CASSQDDRAHYEQYF
TRBV7-9	TRBJ1-2	CASSEQQFYGYTF
TRBV20-1	TRBJ2-7	CSAPRQYSYEQYF
TRBV20-1	TRBJ1-6	CSASAAPLHF
TRBV4-3	TRBJ1-2	CASSQDRGLGYGYTF
TRBV12-5	TRBJ2-7	CASGVVPGFHEQYF
TRBV2	TRBJ2-1	CASSRQGARNYNEQFF
TRBV10-3	TRBJ2-1	CAIGGTSGNNEQFF
TRBV12-3/TRBV12-4	TRBJ2-7	CASSRDLSYEQYF
TRBV6-2/TRBV6-3	TRBJ2-7	CASSYRASGTSEQYF
TRBV27	TRBJ2-6	CASSGQGAMGANVLTF
TRBV20-1	TRBJ2-7	CSASTGRTYEQYF
TRBV9	TRBJ1-2	CASSVQGGHGTF
TRBV7-2	TRBJ2-3	CASSWGTDTQYF
TRBV20-1	TRBJ1-1	CSARKPGTGMNTEAFF
TRBV14	TRBJ1-2	CASSQDHRALYGYTF
TRBV7-2	TRBJ2-1	CASSLARGRDEQFF
TRBV7-2	TRBJ1-1	CASSPLRPSTEAFF
TRBV4-1	TRBJ1-5	CASSQGQGLRPQHF
TRBV28	TRBJ1-1	CASSFSGRWTEAFF